This TCR beta chain comes out of a study of blood T cell repertoires in COVID-19. Seattle participants joined during active infection and were tracked over time. The assay was immunoSEQ multiplex PCR, and TCRdb's table has in-frame clones only and misses some. The data show hundreds of thousands of clones, around nine tenths seen once. The specimen was peripheral blood. The receptor was isolated from a woman in her twenties or thirties with COVID-19, enrolled during active disease.

CDR3 nucleotide sequence: TGTGCCAGCAGCTTGAGGTTGATTGCTAGAGGAGATACGCAGTATTTT. The encoded protein is CASSLRLIARGDTQYF. The gene calls are TRBV5-6 and TRBJ2-3; no reliable D call. This CDR3 contains 16 residues. Trimming cost V 1 base and J 5 bases, with 17 bases left between them. The germline V gene has CDR1 SGHDT and CDR2 YYEEEE.